The present TCR beta chain was sequenced within a study of blood T cell repertoires in COVID-19. Generated by immunoSEQ multiplex PCR, the TCRdb table keeps only in-frame clones and is missing some. The data hold around 140,000 clones, with approximately 78% observed a single time. V shed 0 bases and J shed 7 bases, with 7 bases lying between them. CDR3 size: 13 residues. Per germline, CDR1 WNHNN and CDR2 SYGVQD (reference sequence). Sample: PBMCs or T cells enriched from blood (not recorded which). The source of this sequence is a woman in her forties or fifties who had recovered from COVID-19. V usage is TRBV10-1 and J usage is TRBJ2-1, with a possible D match to TRBD2 (6 bases). The CDR3 DNA reads as TGCGCCAGCAGTGAGTCAAGCGGGAATGAGCAGTTCTTC. This gives the protein CASSESSGNEQFF.